This T cell receptor (beta chain) derives from a study of blood T cell repertoires in COVID-19. Whole-study context: COVID-19 samples collected from the United States, Italy and Spain covered acute and convalescent phases. Sources were T cells, B-cell-depleted T cells, or PBMCs; the material itself was cDNA or gDNA.

In the study's own analysis: Amplification of reference gene primers was used by the study to estimate nucleated cell counts. Profiling relied on immunoSEQ multiplex PCR, and the TCRdb table lists in-frame clones only, not all of them. Clonal size and the V and J genes are those of that table, whereas D and trimming came from the DNA. Of around 280,000 clones listed, 75% to 90% are singletons. The CDR3 consists of 11 residues. Germline CDR1 reads KGHDR; CDR2 reads SFDVKD. Trimming stripped 3 bases from V and 8 bases from J, with 6 bases between. This sequence originates from a woman aged 45 to 65 who had recovered from COVID-19. Sequenced input: peripheral blood. The V call is TRBV24-1, the J call TRBJ1-2, with D hard to call. The CDR3 reads CATSDQRGYTF. CDR3 DNA: TGTGCCACCAGTGATCAGAGGGGCTACACCTTC.